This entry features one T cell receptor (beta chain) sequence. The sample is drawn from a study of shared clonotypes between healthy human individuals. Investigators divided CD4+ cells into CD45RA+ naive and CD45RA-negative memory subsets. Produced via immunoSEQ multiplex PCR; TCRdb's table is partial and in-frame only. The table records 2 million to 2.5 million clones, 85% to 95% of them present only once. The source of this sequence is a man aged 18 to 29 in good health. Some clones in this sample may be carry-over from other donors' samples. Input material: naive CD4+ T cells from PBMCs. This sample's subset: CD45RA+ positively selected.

CDR3 DNA sequence: TGTGCCCACGCCGGCTCCTTTAGCAATCAGCCCCAGCATTTT. Its translation: CAHAGSFSNQPQHF. J is TRBJ1-5 and V is TRBV28; D unresolved. V lost 11 bases and J 0 bases, leaving 14 bases between the germline ends. The CDR3 is 14 amino acids. Looked up from germline, CDR1 is MDHEN and CDR2 is SYDVKM.